The 2 T cell receptor beta chains given below trace back to one sample, sequenced in a study of PD-1 blockade in classical Hodgkin lymphoma. As for time point: cycle 4 day 1 (C4D1), after less than seven weeks of nivolumab. Following autologous stem cell transplantation, relapse occurred in every patient, and exposure to brentuximab vedotin varied. Clones were sequenced by immunoSEQ multiplex PCR, and TCRdb holds only the in-frame ones, with some missing. Of some 110,000 clones in the sample, around nine tenths are singletons; the top ten hold around 19%. The sample was peripheral blood mononuclear cells (PBMCs), taken before the fourth cycle of nivolumab. The receptors originated from a human donor with classical Hodgkin lymphoma.

The CDR3 DNA is TGTGCCAGCAGCTTCTTCGCGGGGTCTTTCTACGAGCAGTACTTC. This encodes CASSFFAGSFYEQYF. The rearrangement links TRBV7-9 to TRBJ2-7; maybe TRBD2 (6 bases). The V end lost 3 bases, the J end lost 3 bases, and 15 bases lay between the germline ends. CDR1 and CDR2 from the germline V gene are SEHNR and FQNEAQ (reference sequence). This CDR3 spans 15 amino acids.

V usage is TRBV7-2 and J usage is TRBJ2-5, with D hard to call. The CDR3 is 13 amino acids. Trimming pared 3 bases from V and 5 bases from J, leaving 10 bases between. Germline CDR1 reads SGHTA; CDR2 reads FQGNSA. CDR3 nucleotide sequence: TGTGCCAGCAGCTTCTCTTTCGGTGAGACCCAGTACTTC. Protein sequence: CASSFSFGETQYF.